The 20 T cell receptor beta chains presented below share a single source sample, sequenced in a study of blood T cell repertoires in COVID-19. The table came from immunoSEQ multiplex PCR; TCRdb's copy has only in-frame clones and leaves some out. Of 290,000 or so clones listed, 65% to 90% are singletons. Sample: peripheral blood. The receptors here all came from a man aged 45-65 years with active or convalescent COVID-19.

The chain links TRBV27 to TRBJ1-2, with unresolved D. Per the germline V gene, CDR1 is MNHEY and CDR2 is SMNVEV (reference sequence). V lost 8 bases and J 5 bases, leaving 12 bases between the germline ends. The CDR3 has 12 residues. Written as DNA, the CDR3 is TGTGCCAGCCGGCCCGGAGTATATGGCTACACCTTC. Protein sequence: CASRPGVYGYTF.

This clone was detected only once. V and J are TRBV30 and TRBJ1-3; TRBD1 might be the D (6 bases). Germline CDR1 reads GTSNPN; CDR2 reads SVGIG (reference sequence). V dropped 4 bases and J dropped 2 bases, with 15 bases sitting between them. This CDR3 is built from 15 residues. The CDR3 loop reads CAWKKKGTPGNTIYF. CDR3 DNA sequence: TGTGCCTGGAAAAAGAAGGGGACACCTGGAAACACCATATATTTT.

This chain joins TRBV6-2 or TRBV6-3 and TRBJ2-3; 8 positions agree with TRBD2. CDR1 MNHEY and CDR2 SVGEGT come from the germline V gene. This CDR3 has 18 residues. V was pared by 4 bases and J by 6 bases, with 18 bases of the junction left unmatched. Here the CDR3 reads CASSSPDGLAVDWDTQYF. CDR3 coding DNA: TGTGCCAGCAGTTCCCCCGACGGACTAGCCGTAGATTGGGATACGCAGTATTTT.

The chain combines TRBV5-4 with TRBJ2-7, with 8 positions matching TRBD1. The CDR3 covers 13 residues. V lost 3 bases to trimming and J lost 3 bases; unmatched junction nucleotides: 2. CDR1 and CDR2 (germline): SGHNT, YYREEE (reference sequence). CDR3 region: CASSSDRVYEQYF. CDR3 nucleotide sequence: TGTGCCAGCAGCTCGGACAGGGTCTACGAGCAGTACTTC.

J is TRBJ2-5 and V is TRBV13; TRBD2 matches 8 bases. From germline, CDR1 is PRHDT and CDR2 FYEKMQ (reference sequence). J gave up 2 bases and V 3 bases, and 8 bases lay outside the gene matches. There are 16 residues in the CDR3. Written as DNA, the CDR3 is TGTGCCAGCAGCTTCCTCCGGGAGGGAGGGCAAGAGACCCAGTACTTC. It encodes CASSFLREGGQETQYF. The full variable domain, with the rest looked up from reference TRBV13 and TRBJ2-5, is AAGVIQSPRHLIKEKRETATLKCYPIPRHDTVYWYQQGPGQDPQFLISFYEKMQSDKGSIPDRFSAQQFSDYHSELNMSSLELGDSALYFCASSFLREGGQETQYFGPGTRLLVL.

CDR3 loop: CASSLAGEYEQYF. CDR3 in DNA: TGCGCCAGCAGCTTGGCCGGGGAATACGAGCAGTACTTC. V gene TRBV5-1 combines with J gene TRBJ2-7, with D possibly TRBD2 on 5 matching bases. The CDR3 is 13 residues long. Germline CDR1 and CDR2: SGHRS and YFSETQ. The ends were cut back, 0 bases at V and 4 bases at J, with 8 bases in the middle.

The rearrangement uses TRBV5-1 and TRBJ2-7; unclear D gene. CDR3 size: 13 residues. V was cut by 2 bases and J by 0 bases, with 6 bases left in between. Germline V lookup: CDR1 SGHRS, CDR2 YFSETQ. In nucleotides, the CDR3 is TGCGCCAGCAGCTTCCTTAGCTCCTACGAGCAGTACTTC. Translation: CASSFLSSYEQYF. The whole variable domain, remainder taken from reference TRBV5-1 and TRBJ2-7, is KAGVTQTPRYLIKTRGQQVTLSCSPISGHRSVSWYQQTPGQGLQFLFEYFSETQRNKGNFPGRFSGRQFSNSRSEMNVSTLELGDSALYLCASSFLSSYEQYFGPGTRLTVT.

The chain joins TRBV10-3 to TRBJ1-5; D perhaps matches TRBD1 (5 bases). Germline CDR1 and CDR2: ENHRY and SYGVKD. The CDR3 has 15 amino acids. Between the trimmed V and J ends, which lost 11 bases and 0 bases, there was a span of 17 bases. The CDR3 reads CAPDRGEGSNQPQHF. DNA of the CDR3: TGTGCCCCCGACCGGGGGGAAGGTAGCAATCAGCCCCAGCATTTT.

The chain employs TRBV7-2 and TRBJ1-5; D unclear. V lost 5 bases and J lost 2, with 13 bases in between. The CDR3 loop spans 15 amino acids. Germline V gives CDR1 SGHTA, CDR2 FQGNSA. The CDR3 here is CASSQEAWGNQPQHF. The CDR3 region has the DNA TGTGCCAGCAGCCAGGAGGCCTGGGGCAATCAGCCCCAGCATTTT. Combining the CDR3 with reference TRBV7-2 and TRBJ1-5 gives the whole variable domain GAGVSQSPSNKVTEKGKDVELRCDPISGHTALYWYRQSLGQGLEFLIYFQGNSAPDKSGLPSDRFSAERTGGSVSTLTIQRTQQEDSAVYLCASSQEAWGNQPQHFGDGTRLSIL.

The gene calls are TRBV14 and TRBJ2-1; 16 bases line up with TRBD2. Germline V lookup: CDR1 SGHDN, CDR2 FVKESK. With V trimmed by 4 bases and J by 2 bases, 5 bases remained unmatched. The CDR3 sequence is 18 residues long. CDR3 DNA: TGTGCCAGCAGCCCGGGACTAGCGGGAGGGCGACCCTACAATGAGCAGTTCTTC. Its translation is CASSPGLAGGRPYNEQFF. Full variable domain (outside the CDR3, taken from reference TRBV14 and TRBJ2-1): EAGVTQFPSHSVIEKGQTVTLRCDPISGHDNLYWYRRVMGKEIKFLLHFVKESKQDESGMPNNRFLAERTGGTYSTLKVQPAELEDSGVYFCASSPGLAGGRPYNEQFFGPGTRLTVL.

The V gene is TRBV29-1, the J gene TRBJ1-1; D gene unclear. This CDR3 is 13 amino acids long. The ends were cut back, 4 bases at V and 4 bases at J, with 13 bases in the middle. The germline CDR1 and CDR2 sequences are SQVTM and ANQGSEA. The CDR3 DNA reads TGCAGCGTTGTTGGTGCGGGTGGCACTGAAGCTTTCTTT. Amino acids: CSVVGAGGTEAFF.

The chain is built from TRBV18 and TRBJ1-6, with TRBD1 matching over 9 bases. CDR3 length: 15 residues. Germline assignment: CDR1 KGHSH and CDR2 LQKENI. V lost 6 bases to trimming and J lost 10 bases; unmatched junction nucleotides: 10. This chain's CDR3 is CASSRQGDLGSPLHF. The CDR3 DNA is TGTGCCAGCTCGCGACAGGGGGACTTAGGGTCACCCCTCCACTTT.

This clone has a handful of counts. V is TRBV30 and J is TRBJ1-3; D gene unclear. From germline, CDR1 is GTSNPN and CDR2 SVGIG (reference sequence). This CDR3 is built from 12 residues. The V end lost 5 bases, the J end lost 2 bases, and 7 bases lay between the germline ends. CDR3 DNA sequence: TGTGCCTGGTGGGAGGCTGGAAACACCATATATTTT. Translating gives CAWWEAGNTIYF.

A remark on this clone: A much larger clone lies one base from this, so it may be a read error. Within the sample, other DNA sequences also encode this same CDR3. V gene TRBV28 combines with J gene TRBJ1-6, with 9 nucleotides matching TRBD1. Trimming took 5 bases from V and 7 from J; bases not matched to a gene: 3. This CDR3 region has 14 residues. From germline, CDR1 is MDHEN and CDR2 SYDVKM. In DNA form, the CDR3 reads TGTGCCAGCAGTCCCGGACAGGGGAATTCACCCCTCCACTTT. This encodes CASSPGQGNSPLHF.

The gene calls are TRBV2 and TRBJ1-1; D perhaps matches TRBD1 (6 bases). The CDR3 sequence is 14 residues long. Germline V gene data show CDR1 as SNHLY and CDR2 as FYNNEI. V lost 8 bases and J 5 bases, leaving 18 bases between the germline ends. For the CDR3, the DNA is TGTGCCAGCCACCGGGACACTAAGGGGACTGAAGCTTTCTTT. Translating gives CASHRDTKGTEAFF.

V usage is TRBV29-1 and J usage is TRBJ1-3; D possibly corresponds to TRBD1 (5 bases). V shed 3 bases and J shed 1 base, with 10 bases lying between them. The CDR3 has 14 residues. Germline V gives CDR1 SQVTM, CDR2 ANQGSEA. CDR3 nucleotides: TGCAGCGTTGACCCCGCAGGGTCTGGAAACACCATATATTTT. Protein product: CSVDPAGSGNTIYF. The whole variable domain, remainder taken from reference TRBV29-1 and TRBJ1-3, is SAVISQKPSRDICQRGTSLTIQCQVDSQVTMMFWYRQQPGQSLTLIATANQGSEATYESGFVIDKFPISRPNLTFSTLTVSNMSPEDSSIYLCSVDPAGSGNTIYFGEGSWLTVV.

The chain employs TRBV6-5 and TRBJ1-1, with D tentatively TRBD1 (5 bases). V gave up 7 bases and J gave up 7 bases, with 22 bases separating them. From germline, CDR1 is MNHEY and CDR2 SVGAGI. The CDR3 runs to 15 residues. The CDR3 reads CASTLVGRGLGEAFF. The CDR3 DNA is TGTGCCAGCACTCTGGTTGGTCGGGGGTTAGGTGAAGCTTTCTTT.

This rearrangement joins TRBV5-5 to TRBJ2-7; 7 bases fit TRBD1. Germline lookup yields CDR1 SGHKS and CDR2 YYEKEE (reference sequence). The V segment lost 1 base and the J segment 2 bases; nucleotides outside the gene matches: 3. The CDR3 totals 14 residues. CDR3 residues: CASSLRQGAYEQYF. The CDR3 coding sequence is TGTGCCAGCAGCTTGCGGCAGGGGGCCTACGAGCAGTACTTC.

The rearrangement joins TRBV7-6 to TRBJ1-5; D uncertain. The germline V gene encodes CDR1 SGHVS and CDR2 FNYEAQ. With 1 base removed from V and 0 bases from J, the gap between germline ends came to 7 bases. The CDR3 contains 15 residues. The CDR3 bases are TGTGCCAGCAGCTTAGGAACAGATAGCAATCAGCCCCAGCATTTT. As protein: CASSLGTDSNQPQHF.

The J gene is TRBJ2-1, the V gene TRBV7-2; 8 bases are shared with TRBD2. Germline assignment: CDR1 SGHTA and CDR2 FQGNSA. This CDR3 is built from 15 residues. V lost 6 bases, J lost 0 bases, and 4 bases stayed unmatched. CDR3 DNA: TGTGCCAGCAGGGCCGGGACTAGCTCCTACAATGAGCAGTTCTTC. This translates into CASRAGTSSYNEQFF. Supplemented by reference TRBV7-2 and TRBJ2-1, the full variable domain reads GAGVSQSPSNKVTEKGKDVELRCDPISGHTALYWYRQSLGQGLEFLIYFQGNSAPDKSGLPSDRFSAERTGGSVSTLTIQRTQQEDSAVYLCASRAGTSSYNEQFFGPGTRLTVL.